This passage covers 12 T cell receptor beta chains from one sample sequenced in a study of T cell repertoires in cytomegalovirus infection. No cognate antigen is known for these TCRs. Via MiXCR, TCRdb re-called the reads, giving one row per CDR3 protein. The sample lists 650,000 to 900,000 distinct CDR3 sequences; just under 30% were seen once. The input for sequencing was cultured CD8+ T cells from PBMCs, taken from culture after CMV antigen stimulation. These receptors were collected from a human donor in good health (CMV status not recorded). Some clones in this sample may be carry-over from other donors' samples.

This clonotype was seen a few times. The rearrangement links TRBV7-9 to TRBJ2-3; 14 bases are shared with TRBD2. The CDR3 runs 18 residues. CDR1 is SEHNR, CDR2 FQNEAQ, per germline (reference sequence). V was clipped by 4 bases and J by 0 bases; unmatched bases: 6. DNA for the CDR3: TGTGCCAGCAGCTCGGGACTAGCGGGGGCCCCAAGCACAGATACGCAGTATTTT. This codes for CASSSGLAGAPSTDTQYF. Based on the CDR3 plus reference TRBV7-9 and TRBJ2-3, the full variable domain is DTGVSQNPRHKITKRGQNVTFRCDPISEHNRLYWYRQTLGQGPEFLTYFQNEAQLEKSRLLSDRFSAERPKGSFSTLEIQRTEQGDSAMYLCASSSGLAGAPSTDTQYFGPGTRLTVL.

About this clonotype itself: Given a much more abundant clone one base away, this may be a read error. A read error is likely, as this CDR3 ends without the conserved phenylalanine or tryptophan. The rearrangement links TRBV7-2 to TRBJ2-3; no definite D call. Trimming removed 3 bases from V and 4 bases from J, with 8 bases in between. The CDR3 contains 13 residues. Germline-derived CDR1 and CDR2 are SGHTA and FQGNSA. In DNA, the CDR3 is TGTGCCAGCAGCTTTCAAGGGCCAGATACGCAGTATCTT. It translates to CASSFQGPDTQYL.

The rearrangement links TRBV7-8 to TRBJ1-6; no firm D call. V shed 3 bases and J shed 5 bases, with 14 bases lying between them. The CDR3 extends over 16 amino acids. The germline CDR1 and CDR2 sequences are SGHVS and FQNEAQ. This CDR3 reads CASSFLAGPHNSPLHF. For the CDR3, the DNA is TGTGCCAGCAGCTTCCTCGCTGGGCCCCATAATTCACCCCTCCACTTT.

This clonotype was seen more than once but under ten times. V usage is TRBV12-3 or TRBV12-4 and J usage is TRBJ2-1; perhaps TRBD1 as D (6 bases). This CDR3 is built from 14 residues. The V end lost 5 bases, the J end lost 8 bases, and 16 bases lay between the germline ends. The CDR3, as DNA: TGTGCCAGCAGTCAACAGAACAGGGAAGATGAGCAGTTCTTC. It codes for CASSQQNREDEQFF.

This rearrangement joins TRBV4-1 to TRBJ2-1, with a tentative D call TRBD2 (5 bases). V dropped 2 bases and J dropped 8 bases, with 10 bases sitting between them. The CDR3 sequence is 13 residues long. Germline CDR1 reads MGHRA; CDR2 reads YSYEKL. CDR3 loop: CASSQPRVHEQFF. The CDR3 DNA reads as TGCGCCAGCAGCCAACCGAGGGTCCATGAGCAGTTCTTC.

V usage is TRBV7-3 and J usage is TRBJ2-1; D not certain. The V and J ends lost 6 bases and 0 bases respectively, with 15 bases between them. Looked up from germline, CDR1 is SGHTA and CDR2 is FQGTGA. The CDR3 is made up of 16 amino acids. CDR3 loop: CASRSGQASSYNEQFF. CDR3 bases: TGTGCCAGCAGGTCGGGCCAGGCTAGCTCCTACAATGAGCAGTTCTTC.

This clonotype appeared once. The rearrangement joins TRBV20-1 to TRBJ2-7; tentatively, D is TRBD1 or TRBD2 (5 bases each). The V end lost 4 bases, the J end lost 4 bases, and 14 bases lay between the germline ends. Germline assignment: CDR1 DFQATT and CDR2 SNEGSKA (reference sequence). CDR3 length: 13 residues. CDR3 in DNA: TGCAGTGCTAAAAATAAAGAGGGGTACGAGCAGTACGTC. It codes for CSAKNKEGYEQYV.

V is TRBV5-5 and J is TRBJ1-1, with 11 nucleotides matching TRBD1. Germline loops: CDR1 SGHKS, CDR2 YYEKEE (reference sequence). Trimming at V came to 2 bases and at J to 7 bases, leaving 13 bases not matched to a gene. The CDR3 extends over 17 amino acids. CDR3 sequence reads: CASSFPYGQGALGEAFF. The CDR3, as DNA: TGTGCCAGCAGCTTCCCATATGGACAGGGGGCGTTGGGTGAAGCTTTCTTT.

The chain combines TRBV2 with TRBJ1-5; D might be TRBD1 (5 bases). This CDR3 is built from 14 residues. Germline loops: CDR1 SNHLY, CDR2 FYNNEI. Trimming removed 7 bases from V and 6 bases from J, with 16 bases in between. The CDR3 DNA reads TGTGCCAGCATTATCTCCAGGGAAGGTCAGCCCCAGCATTTT. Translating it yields CASIISREGQPQHF.

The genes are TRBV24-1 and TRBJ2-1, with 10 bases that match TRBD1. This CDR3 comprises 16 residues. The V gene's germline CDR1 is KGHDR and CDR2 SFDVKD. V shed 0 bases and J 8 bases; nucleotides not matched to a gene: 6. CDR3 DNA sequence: TGTGCCACCAGTGATTTGCCGGGACAGGGGCTCGATGAGCAGTTCTTC. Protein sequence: CATSDLPGQGLDEQFF.

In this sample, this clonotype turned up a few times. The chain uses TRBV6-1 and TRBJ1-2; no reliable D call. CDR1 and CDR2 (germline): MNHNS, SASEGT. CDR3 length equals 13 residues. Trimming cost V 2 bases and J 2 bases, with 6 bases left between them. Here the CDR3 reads CASSEFRNYGYTF. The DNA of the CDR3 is TGTGCCAGCAGTGAATTCAGAAACTATGGCTACACCTTC.

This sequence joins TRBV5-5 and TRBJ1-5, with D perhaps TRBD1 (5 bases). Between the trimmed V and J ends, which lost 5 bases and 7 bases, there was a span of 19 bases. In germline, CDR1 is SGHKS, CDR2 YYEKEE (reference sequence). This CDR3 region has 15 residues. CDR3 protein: CASRDVPWGLQPQHF. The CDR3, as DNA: TGTGCCAGCAGAGACGTACCGTGGGGCTTACAGCCCCAGCATTTT.